Each of the 3 T cell receptor beta chains below was sequenced from the same sample in a study of regulatory T cells in long-lasting Graves disease. Time point in this sample: newly diagnosed GD, antithyroid drugs for less than 3 months. PBMC RNA served as the TCR library source. The authors built TCR beta libraries using iRepertoire HTBI primers and Arm-PCR of CDR3 regions. Via MiXCR, TCRdb re-called the multiplex PCR reads, giving one row per CDR3 protein. The data show roughly 510,000 distinct CDR3 sequences, with 15% to 20% seen just once and more than 10% held by the top ten. The same specimen was also included in a second study, on T cells in Graves' hyperthyroidism and ophthalmopathy.

Sequenced here: peripheral blood mononuclear cells (PBMCs), sampled at new diagnosis, from a patient treated with antithyroid drugs. The origin of the receptors is a man aged 18 to 30 with Graves disease.

J is TRBJ1-2 and V is TRBV5-1; 7 bases line up with TRBD1. The CDR3 totals 16 residues. V was pared by 0 bases and J by 8 bases, with 13 bases of the junction left unmatched. The V gene's germline CDR1 is SGHRS and CDR2 YFSETQ. The CDR3 DNA follows: TGCGCCAGCAGCTTGGCACAGGGGTCTACCCGGGAGGGCTACACCTTC. Amino acids: CASSLAQGSTREGYTF.

This clonotype was recorded at least ten times. This chain links TRBV20-1 with TRBJ2-6; D remains ambiguous. V was trimmed by 3 bases and J by 0 bases, leaving 6 bases between them. CDR1 DFQATT and CDR2 SNEGSKA come from the germline V gene (reference sequence). The CDR3 sequence is 14 residues long. The CDR3 region is CSASQSSGANVLTF. CDR3 in DNA: TGCAGTGCTAGCCAAAGCTCTGGGGCCAACGTCCTGACTTTC.

V gene TRBV5-1 combines with J gene TRBJ2-3; TRBD1 matches 8 bases. The junction had 5 bases not matched to a gene; V was cut back by 5 bases and J by 3 bases. Germline V gene lookup returns CDR1 SGHRS and CDR2 YFSETQ. CDR3 length: 14 amino acids. CDR3 sequence: CASRRQGATDTQYF. For the CDR3, the DNA is TGCGCCAGCAGACGGCAGGGGGCAACAGATACGCAGTATTTT.